These 19 T cell receptor beta chains came from one sample sequenced in a study of T cells in Graves' hyperthyroidism and ophthalmopathy (dated by TCRdb to between 2017 and 2020). Receptor amplification or capture employed multiplex PCR. The instrument given in TCRdb is Illumina HiSeq 2000. TCR beta CDR3 regions were amplified from RNA transcripts. The TCR CDR3 was subjected to a first round of RT-PCR using the HTBI primer set and the Qiagen OneStep RT-PCR kit. Through fastp at Q25 and MiXCR, TCRdb rebuilt clones from the public reads, retaining in-frame beta chains. CDR3 protein sequences are deduplicated, and each keeps its most common genes and DNA. Within this sample are about 640,000 distinct CDR3 sequences, with 20% of them counted one time only. Together, the top ten hold 34% of the sample. The sequenced sample consisted of blood. The receptors were sampled from a man aged 25-45 years with Graves' ophthalmopathy.

A few counts support this clonotype. The rearrangement uses TRBV15 and TRBJ1-5; TRBD1 aligns across 7 bases. Trimming at V came to 0 bases and at J to 4 bases, leaving 9 bases not matched to a gene. The germline V gene encodes CDR1 LNHNV and CDR2 YYDKDF (reference sequence). This CDR3 spans 17 amino acids. Here the CDR3 reads CATSRDLGQPLNQPQHF. The DNA for the CDR3 is TGTGCCACCAGCAGAGATCTGGGACAGCCCTTAAATCAGCCCCAGCATTTT.

This clonotype was detected a few times. This chain joins TRBV28 and TRBJ2-3, with D unclear. Trimming removed 4 bases from V and 0 bases from J, with 17 bases in between. The CDR3 covers 17 residues. From germline, CDR1 is MDHEN and CDR2 SYDVKM. The CDR3 sequence: CASSYLYGLSSTDTQYF. For the CDR3, the DNA is TGTGCCAGCAGTTACCTCTATGGGTTATCTAGCACAGATACGCAGTATTTT.

DNA of the CDR3: TGTGCCAGCAGTCCGCGGATGCCAGGGCCCTACAATGAGCAGTTCTTC. Protein product: CASSPRMPGPYNEQFF. The chain employs TRBV28 and TRBJ2-1, with D maybe TRBD1 (5 bases). Trimming stripped 5 bases from V and 2 bases from J, with 16 bases between. Per the germline V gene, CDR1 is MDHEN and CDR2 is SYDVKM. The length of the CDR3 is 16 residues.

This clonotype was counted only a few times. The chain combines TRBV20-1 with TRBJ1-1; TRBD1 is a possible D gene (6 bases). The CDR3 spans 14 residues. Trimming took 2 bases from V and 7 from J, leaving 17 bases between them. The germline gives CDR1 DFQATT, CDR2 SNEGSKA (reference sequence). CDR3 nucleotide sequence: TGCAGTGCTAGAATAGTACAGGGAGGGGTTGAAGCTTTCTTT. It yields the protein CSARIVQGGVEAFF.

This clonotype was found many times. The chain employs TRBV6-1 and TRBJ2-5, with D perhaps being TRBD1 or TRBD2 (5 bases each). CDR1 and CDR2 (germline): MNHNS, SASEGT. Trimming pared 2 bases from V and 5 bases from J, leaving 15 bases between. The CDR3 spans 15 residues. CDR3 nucleotide sequence: TGTGCCAGCAGTGAAAGAGGGGCTGGTGGTGAGACCCAGTACTTC. Protein product: CASSERGAGGETQYF.

This clonotype was recorded at least ten times. This chain joins TRBV11-2 and TRBJ2-7; TRBD2 agrees at 7 bases. Losses at the gene ends were 0 bases for V and 2 bases for J; bases not matched to a gene: 7. CDR3 size: 16 residues. Germline values: CDR1 SGHAT, CDR2 FQNNGV. The CDR3 coding sequence is TGTGCCAGCAGCTTAGATCGGTGGAGCGGGGCCTACGAGCAGTACTTC. This gives the protein CASSLDRWSGAYEQYF.

Worth noting for this clonotype: This could be a read error, since a much larger clone is one nucleotide away. The chain recombines TRBV11-2 with TRBJ1-5, with TRBD1 matching over 8 bases. The CDR3 totals 15 residues. The germline V gene encodes CDR1 SGHAT and CDR2 FQNNGV. The CDR3 reads CASSTPDRVNQSQHF. The CDR3 DNA follows: TGTGCCAGCAGCACCCCGGACAGGGTAAATCAGTCCCAGCATTTT.

This clonotype was picked up a small number of times. The rearrangement links TRBV6-2 or TRBV6-3 to TRBJ1-5, with 8 bases aligning to TRBD1. Germline lookup yields CDR1 MNHEY and CDR2 SVGEGT. The ends lost 5 bases at V and 9 bases at J; junction bases unmatched: 15. The CDR3 has 16 residues. The CDR3 sequence: CASSPLHRDRSRPQHF. In DNA form, the CDR3 reads TGTGCCAGCAGTCCGCTTCACCGGGACAGGTCTCGGCCCCAGCATTTT.

The chain has TRBV5-1 and TRBJ1-4, with TRBD1 matching over 11 bases. Germline CDR1 SGHRS, CDR2 YFSETQ. V dropped 3 bases and J dropped 2; count of bases not matched to a gene: 6. The CDR3 spans 17 residues. CDR3 loop: CASSSSGTGGTNEKLFF. CDR3 bases: TGCGCCAGCAGCTCTTCCGGGACAGGGGGGACTAATGAAAAACTGTTTTTT.

This chain uses TRBV18 with TRBJ2-2, with D uncertain. CDR3 length: 14 amino acids. Germline CDR1 is KGHSH and CDR2 is LQKENI. V was pared by 2 bases and J by 3 bases, with 7 bases between. The CDR3 spells CASSPSKDTGELFF. For the CDR3, the DNA is TGTGCCAGCTCACCATCGAAGGACACCGGGGAGCTGTTTTTT.

This clonotype was counted many times. V usage is TRBV28 and J usage is TRBJ1-1; D is undetermined. The CDR3 runs 14 residues. The germline CDR1 and CDR2 sequences are MDHEN and SYDVKM. Deletions cut 10 bases from V and 4 bases from J, with 19 bases between. CDR3: CATTPGGWGTEAFF. The CDR3 DNA is TGTGCCACCACCCCGGGAGGGTGGGGCACTGAAGCTTTCTTT.

J is TRBJ1-4 and V is TRBV18; D gene ambiguous. The CDR3 consists of 15 residues. V lost 3 bases to trimming and J lost 0 bases, with 8 bases between them. The germline V gene encodes CDR1 KGHSH and CDR2 LQKENI. As DNA, the CDR3 is TGTGCCAGCTCACCTCAGTCTGCAACTAATGAAAAACTGTTTTTT. As protein: CASSPQSATNEKLFF.

The chain couples TRBV5-1 to TRBJ2-1; D gene ambiguous. The CDR3 contains 14 residues. Germline CDR1 is SGHRS and CDR2 is YFSETQ. Trimming removed 2 bases from V and 1 base from J, with 7 bases in between. The DNA of the CDR3 is TGCGCCAGCAGCTTCTCTCAGTCCTACAATGAGCAGTTCTTC. Encoded protein: CASSFSQSYNEQFF.

This clonotype was counted between two and nine times. The chain employs TRBV20-1 and TRBJ2-1; a possible D gene is TRBD2 (6 bases). The CDR3 loop spans 13 amino acids. The germline V gene has CDR1 DFQATT and CDR2 SNEGSKA (reference sequence). Deletions cut 4 bases from V and 1 base from J, with 8 bases between. This chain's CDR3 is CSAIGSSYNEQFF. Written as DNA, the CDR3 is TGCAGTGCTATCGGGAGTTCCTACAATGAGCAGTTCTTC.

Comment on this clonotype: The junction differs from germline at one of its ends, possibly a read error. V gene TRBV7-7 combines with J gene TRBJ1-1, with D unresolved. The CDR3 covers 14 residues. CDR1 and CDR2 (germline): SSHAT, FNYEAQ (reference sequence). The CDR3 DNA follows: TGTGCTAGCAGCCTCGTCGGATGGAACACTGAAGCTTTCTTT. Translation gives CASSLVGWNTEAFF. The variable domain in full, completed from reference TRBV7-7 and TRBJ1-1, reads GAGVSQSPRYKVTKRGQDVTLRCDPISSHATLYWYQQALGQGPEFLTYFNYEAQPDKSGLPSDRFSAERPEGSISTLTIQRTEQRDSAMYRCASSLVGWNTEAFFGQGTRLTVV.

There are many counts of this clonotype. V gene TRBV7-2 combines with J gene TRBJ2-3; D gene ambiguous. Germline V lookup: CDR1 SGHTA, CDR2 FQGNSA. The V gene lost 3 bases and the J gene lost 0 bases, with 13 bases spanning the gap. The CDR3 is 16 residues long. The CDR3 loop reads CASSFSSQTSTDTQYF. In DNA form, the CDR3 reads TGTGCCAGCAGCTTCAGCTCACAGACTAGCACAGATACGCAGTATTTT.

The chain is built from TRBV5-6 and TRBJ2-3; unclear D gene. CDR3 length equals 15 residues. In germline, CDR1 is SGHDT, CDR2 YYEEEE. V lost 1 base to trimming and J lost 2 bases, with 11 bases between them. The CDR3 nucleotides are TGTGCCAGCAGCTTGTTGGAGAGTTCCACAGATACGCAGTATTTT. It encodes CASSLLESSTDTQYF.

The gene calls are TRBV3-1 and TRBJ1-2; a possible D gene is TRBD1 (5 bases). This CDR3 region has 16 residues. In germline, CDR1 is LGHDT, CDR2 YNNKEL (reference sequence). Trimming stripped 1 base from V and 2 bases from J, with 14 bases between. CDR3 loop: CASSQVRGTWNYGYTF. CDR3 nucleotide sequence: TGTGCCAGCAGCCAAGTTCGTGGGACGTGGAACTATGGCTACACCTTC.

The V and J genes are TRBV5-6 and TRBJ2-5, with 7 positions matching TRBD2. Trimming at V came to 2 bases and at J to 4 bases, leaving 5 bases not matched to a gene. The germline V gene has CDR1 SGHDT and CDR2 YYEEEE. There are 14 residues in the CDR3. CDR3 protein: CASSFSGTTETQYF. CDR3 nucleotides: TGTGCCAGCAGCTTCTCAGGGACTACAGAGACCCAGTACTTC.